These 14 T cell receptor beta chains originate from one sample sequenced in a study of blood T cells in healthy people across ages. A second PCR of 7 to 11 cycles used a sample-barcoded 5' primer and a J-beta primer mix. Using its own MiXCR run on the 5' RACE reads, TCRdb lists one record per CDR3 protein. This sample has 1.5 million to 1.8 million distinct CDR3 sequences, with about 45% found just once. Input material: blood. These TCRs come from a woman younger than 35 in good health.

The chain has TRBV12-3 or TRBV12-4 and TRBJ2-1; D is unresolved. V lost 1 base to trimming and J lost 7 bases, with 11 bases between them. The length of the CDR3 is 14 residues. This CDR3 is CASSLVNTENEQFF. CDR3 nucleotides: TGTGCCAGCAGTTTAGTAAACACCGAGAATGAGCAGTTCTTC.

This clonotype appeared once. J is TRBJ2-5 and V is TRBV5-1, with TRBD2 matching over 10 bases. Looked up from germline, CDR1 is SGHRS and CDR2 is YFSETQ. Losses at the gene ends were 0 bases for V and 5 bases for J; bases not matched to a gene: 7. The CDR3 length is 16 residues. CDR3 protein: CASSLGGTSEEETQYF. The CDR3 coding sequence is TGCGCCAGCAGCTTGGGGGGGACTAGCGAAGAGGAGACCCAGTACTTC.

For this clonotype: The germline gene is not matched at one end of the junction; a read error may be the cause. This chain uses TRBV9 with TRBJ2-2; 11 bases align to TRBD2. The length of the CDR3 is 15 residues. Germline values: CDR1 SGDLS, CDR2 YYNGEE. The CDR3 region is CASSVLAGDTGELFF. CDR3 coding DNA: TGCGCCAGCAGCGTACTAGCGGGAGACACCGGGGAGCTGTTTTTT. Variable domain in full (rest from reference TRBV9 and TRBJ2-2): DSGVTQTPKHLITATGQRVTLRCSPRSGDLSVYWYQQSLDQGLQFLIQYYNGEERAKGNILERFSAQQFPDLHSELNLSSLELGDSALYFCASSVLAGDTGELFFGEGSRLTVL.

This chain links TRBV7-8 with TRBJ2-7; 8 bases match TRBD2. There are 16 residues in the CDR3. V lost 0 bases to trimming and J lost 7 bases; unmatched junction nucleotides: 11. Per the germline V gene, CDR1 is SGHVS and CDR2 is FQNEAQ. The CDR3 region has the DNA TGTGCCAGCAGCTTAGCCGGGAGGGTGAGGATGGGTGAGCAGTACTTC. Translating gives CASSLAGRVRMGEQYF.

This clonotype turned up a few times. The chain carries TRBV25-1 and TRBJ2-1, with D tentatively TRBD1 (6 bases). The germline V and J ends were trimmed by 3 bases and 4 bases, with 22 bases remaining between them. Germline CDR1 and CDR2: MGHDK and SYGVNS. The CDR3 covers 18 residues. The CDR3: CASSDVPIDRTHYNEQFF. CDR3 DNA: TGTGCCAGCAGTGACGTCCCGATCGACAGGACTCATTACAATGAGCAGTTCTTC.

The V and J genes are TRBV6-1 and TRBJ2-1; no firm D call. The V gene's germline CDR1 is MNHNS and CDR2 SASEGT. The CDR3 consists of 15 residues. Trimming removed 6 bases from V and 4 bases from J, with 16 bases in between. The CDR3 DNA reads TGTGCCAGCAGCTGGGCCTTCCTGTCTTACAATGAGCAGTTCTTC. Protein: CASSWAFLSYNEQFF.

The CDR3 sequence is CAGRWTVNTEAFF. CDR3 sequence (DNA): TGTGCCGGTCGTTGGACGGTGAACACTGAAGCTTTCTTT. The J gene is TRBJ1-1, the V gene TRBV7-2; D ambiguous. Trimming pared 11 bases from V and 0 bases from J, leaving 13 bases between. CDR1 and CDR2 (germline): SGHTA, FQGNSA. The CDR3 contains 13 residues.

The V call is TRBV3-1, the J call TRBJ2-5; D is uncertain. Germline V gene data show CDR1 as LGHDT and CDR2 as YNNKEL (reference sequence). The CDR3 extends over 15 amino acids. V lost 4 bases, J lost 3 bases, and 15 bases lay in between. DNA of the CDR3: TGTGCCAGCAGCCCTCCTCCGGTCAGGAAAGAGACCCAGTACTTC. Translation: CASSPPPVRKETQYF.

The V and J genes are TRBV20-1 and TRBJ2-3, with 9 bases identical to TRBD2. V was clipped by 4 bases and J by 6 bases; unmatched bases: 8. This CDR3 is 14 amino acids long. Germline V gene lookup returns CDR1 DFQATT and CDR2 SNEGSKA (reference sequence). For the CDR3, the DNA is TGCAGTGCTATAGATAGCGGGGGCGGGGATACGCAGTATTTT. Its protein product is CSAIDSGGGDTQYF.

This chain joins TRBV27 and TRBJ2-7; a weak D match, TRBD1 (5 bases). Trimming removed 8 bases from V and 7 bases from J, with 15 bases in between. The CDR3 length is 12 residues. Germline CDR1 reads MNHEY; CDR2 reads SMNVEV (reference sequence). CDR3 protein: CASRQILDEQYF. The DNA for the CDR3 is TGTGCCAGCCGACAGATACTTGATGAGCAGTACTTC.

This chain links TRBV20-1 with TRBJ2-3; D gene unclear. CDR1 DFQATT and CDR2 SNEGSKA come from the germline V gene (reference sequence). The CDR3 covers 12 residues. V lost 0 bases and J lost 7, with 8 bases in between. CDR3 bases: TGCAGTGCTAGAGATTCACGGCATACGCAGTATTTT. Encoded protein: CSARDSRHTQYF.

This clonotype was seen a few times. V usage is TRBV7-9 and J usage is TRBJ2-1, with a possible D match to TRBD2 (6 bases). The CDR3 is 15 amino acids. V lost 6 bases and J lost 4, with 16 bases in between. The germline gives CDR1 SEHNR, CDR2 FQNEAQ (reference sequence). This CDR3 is CASSHRDSYYNEQFF. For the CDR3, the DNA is TGTGCCAGCAGTCACCGGGACTCCTATTACAATGAGCAGTTCTTC.

CDR3 protein: CASSLAGAYTETQYF. The CDR3 DNA reads as TGTGCCAGCAGTTTAGCGGGAGCGTATACGGAGACCCAGTACTTC. The V call is TRBV6-2 or TRBV6-3, the J call TRBJ2-5; 9 bases fit TRBD2. From germline, CDR1 is MNHEY and CDR2 SVGEGT. The CDR3 consists of 15 residues. V shed 4 bases and J 5 bases; nucleotides not matched to a gene: 8.

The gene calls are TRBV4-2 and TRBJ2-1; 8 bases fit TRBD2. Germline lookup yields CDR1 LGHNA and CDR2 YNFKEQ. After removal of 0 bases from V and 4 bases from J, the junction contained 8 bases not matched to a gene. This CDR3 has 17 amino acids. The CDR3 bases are TGTGCCAGCAGCCAAGATTGGGCCACTAGCGGTTACAATGAGCAGTTCTTC. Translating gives CASSQDWATSGYNEQFF.